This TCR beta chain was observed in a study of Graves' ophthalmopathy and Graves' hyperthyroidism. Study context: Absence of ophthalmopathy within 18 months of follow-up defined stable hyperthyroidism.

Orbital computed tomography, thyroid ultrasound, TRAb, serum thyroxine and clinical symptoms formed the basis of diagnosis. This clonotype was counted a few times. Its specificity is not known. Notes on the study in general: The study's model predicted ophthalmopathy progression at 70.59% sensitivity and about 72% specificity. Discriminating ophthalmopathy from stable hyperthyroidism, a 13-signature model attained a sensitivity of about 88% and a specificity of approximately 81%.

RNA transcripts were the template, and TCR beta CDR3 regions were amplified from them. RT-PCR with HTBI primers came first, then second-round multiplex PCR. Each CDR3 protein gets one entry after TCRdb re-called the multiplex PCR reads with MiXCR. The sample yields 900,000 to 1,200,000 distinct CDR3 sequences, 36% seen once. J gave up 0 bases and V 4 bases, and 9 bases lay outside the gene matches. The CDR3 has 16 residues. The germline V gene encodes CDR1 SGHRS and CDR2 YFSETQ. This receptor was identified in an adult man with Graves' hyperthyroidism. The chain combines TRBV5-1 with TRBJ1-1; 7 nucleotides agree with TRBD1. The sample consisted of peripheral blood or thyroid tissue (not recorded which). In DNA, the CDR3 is TGCGCCAGCAGCCCCGGACAGGCGGTAATGAACACTGAAGCTTTCTTT. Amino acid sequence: CASSPGQAVMNTEAFF.